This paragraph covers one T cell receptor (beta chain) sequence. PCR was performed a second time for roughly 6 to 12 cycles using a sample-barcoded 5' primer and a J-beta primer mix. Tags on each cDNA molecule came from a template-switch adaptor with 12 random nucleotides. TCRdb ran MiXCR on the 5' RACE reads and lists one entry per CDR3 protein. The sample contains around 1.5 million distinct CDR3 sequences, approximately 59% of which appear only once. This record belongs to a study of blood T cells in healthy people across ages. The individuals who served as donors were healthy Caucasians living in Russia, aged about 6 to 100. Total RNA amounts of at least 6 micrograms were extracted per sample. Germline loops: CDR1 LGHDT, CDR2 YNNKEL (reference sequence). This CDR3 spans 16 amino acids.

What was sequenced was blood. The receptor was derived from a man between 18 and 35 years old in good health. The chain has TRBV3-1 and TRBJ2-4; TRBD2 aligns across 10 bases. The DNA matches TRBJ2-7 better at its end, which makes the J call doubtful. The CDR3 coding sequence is TGTGCCAGCAGCCAACCCTTTACCGGGACTAGCGACGAGCAGTACTTC. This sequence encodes CASSQPFTGTSDEQYF.